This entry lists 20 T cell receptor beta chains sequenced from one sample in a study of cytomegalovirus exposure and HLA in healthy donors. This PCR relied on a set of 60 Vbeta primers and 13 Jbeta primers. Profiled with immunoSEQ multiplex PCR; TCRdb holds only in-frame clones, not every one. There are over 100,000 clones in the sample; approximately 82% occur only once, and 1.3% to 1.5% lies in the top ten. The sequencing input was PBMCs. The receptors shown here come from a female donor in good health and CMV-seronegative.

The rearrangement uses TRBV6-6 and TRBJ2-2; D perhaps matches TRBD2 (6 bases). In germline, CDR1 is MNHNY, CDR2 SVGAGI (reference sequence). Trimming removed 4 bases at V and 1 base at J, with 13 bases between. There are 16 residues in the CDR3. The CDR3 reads CASSSLGAGNTGELFF. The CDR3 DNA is TGTGCCAGCAGTTCCCTTGGAGCGGGGAACACCGGGGAGCTGTTTTTT.

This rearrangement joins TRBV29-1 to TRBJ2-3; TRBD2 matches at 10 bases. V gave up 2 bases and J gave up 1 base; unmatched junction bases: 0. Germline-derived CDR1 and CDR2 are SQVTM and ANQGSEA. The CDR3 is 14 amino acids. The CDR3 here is CSVETSGGTDTQYF. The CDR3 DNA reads TGCAGCGTTGAAACTAGCGGGGGCACAGATACGCAGTATTTT.

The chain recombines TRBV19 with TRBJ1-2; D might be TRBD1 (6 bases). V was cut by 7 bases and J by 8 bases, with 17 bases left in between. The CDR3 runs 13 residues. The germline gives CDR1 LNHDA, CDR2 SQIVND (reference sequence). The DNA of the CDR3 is TGTGCCAGTACCCAACAGGACAGCCCCGGCTACACCTTC. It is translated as CASTQQDSPGYTF.

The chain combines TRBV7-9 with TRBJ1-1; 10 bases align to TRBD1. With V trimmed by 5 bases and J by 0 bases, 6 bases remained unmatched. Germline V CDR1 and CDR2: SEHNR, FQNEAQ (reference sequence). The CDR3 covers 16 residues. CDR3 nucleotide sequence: TGTGCCAGCAGCCCGGACAGGGGGGTACTGAACACTGAAGCTTTCTTT. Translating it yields CASSPDRGVLNTEAFF.

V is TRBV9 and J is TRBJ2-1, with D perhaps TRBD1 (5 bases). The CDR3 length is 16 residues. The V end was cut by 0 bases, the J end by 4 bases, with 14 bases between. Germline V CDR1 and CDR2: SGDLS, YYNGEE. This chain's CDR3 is CASSVGTGDFYNEQFF. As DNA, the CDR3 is TGTGCCAGCAGCGTAGGTACAGGAGACTTTTACAATGAGCAGTTCTTC.

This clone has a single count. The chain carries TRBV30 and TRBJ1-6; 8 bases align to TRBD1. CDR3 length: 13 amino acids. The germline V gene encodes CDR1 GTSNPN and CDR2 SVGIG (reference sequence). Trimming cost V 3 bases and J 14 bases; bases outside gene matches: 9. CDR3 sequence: CAWRLQGATSLHF. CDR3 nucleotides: TGTGCCTGGAGGTTGCAGGGGGCTACTTCCCTCCACTTT.

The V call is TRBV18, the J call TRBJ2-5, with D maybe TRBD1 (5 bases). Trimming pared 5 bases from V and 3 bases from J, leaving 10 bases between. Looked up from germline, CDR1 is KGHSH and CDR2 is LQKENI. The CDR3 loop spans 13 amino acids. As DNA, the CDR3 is TGTGCCAGCTCAGGCAGCAGGGAAGAGACCCAGTACTTC. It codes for CASSGSREETQYF. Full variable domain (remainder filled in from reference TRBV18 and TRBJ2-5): NAGVMQNPRHLVRRRGQEARLRCSPMKGHSHVYWYRQLPEEGLKFMVYLQKENIIDESGMPKERFSAEFPKEGPSILRIQQVVRGDSAAYFCASSGSREETQYFGPGTRLLVL.

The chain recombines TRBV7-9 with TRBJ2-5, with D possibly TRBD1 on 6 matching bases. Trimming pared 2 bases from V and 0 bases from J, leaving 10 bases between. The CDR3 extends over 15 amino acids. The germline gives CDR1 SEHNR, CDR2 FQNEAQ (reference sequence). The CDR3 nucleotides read TGTGCCAGCAGCTTACTACAGGGTTACCAAGAGACCCAGTACTTC. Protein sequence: CASSLLQGYQETQYF. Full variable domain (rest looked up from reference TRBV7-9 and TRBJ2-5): DTGVSQNPRHKITKRGQNVTFRCDPISEHNRLYWYRQTLGQGPEFLTYFQNEAQLEKSRLLSDRFSAERPKGSFSTLEIQRTEQGDSAMYLCASSLLQGYQETQYFGPGTRLLVL.

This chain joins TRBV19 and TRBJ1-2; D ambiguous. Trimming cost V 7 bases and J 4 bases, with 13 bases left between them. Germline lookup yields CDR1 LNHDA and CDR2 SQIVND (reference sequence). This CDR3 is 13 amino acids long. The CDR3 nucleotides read TGTGCCAGTACCGCTCAGGAGGGCTATGGCTACACCTTC. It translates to CASTAQEGYGYTF.

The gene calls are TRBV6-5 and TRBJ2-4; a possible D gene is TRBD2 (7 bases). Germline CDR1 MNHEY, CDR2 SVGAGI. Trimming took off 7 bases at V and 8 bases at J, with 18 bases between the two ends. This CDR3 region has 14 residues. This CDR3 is CASTQGGGQDIQYF. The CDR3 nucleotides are TGTGCCAGCACCCAAGGGGGGGGTCAGGACATTCAGTACTTC.

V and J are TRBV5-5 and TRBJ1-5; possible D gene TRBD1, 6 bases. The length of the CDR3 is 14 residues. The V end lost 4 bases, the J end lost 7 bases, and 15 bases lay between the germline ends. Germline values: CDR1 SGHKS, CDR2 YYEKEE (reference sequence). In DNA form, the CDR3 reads TGTGCCAGCAGCCTAGGAGAGGGGGTACAGCCCCAGCATTTT. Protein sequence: CASSLGEGVQPQHF.

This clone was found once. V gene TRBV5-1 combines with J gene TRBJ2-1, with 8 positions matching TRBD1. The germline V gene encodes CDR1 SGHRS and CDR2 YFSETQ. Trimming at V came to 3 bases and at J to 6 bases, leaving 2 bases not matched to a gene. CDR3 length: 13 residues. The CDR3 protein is CASSWGQANEQFF. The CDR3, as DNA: TGCGCCAGCAGCTGGGGACAGGCCAATGAGCAGTTCTTC.

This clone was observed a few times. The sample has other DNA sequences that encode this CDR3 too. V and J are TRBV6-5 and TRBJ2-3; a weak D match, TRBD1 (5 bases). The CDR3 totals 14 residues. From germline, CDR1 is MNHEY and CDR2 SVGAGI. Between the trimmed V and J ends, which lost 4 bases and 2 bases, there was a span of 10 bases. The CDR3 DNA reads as TGTGCCAGCAGTTCCCAGGGTCTCACAGATACGCAGTATTTT. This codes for CASSSQGLTDTQYF.

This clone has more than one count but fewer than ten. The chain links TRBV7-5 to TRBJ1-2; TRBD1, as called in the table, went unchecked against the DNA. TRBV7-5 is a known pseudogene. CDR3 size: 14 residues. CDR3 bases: TGTGCCAGAAGCTTAGTTGTCAGGGGGACCGGCTACACCTTC. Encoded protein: CARSLVVRGTGYTF.

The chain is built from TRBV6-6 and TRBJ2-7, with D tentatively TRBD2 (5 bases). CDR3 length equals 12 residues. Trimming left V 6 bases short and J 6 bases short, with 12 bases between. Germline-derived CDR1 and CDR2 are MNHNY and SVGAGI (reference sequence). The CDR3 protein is CASRDPSSEQYF. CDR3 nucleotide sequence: TGTGCCAGCAGAGACCCTAGCTCCGAGCAGTACTTC.

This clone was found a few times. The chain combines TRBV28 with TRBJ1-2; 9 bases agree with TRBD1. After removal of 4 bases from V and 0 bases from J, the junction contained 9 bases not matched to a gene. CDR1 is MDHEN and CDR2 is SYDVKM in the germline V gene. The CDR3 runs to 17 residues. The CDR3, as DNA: TGTGCCAGCAGTTGGGGGACAGGGAGTAAGACTAACTATGGCTACACCTTC. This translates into CASSWGTGSKTNYGYTF.

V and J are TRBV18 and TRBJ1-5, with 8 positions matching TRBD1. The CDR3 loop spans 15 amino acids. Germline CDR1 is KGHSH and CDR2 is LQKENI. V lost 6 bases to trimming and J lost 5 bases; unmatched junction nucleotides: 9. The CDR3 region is CASSFGQGRDQPQHF. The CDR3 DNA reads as TGTGCCAGCTCCTTTGGACAGGGAAGGGATCAGCCCCAGCATTTT.

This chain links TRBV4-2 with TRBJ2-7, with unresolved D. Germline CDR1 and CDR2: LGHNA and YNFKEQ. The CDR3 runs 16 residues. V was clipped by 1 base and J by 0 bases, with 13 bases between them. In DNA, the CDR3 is TGTGCCAGCAGCCAAGCCTCTTCCCAGGCCTCCTACGAGCAGTACTTC. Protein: CASSQASSQASYEQYF.

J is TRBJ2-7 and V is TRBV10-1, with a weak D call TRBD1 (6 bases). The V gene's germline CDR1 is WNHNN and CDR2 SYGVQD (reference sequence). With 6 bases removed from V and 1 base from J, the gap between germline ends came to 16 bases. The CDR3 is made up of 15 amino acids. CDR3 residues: CASSELGAGSYEQYF. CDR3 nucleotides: TGCGCCAGCAGCGAGCTGGGGGCGGGTTCCTACGAGCAGTACTTC.

The CDR3 region is CASSDSLAAYNEQFF. DNA of the CDR3: TGTGCCAGCAGTGACTCACTAGCAGCCTACAATGAGCAGTTCTTC. V is TRBV6-4 and J is TRBJ2-1; TRBD2 might be the D (6 bases). The CDR3 consists of 15 residues. The ends were cut back, 0 bases at V and 2 bases at J, with 8 bases in the middle. Per the germline V gene, CDR1 is MRHNA and CDR2 is SNTAGT.